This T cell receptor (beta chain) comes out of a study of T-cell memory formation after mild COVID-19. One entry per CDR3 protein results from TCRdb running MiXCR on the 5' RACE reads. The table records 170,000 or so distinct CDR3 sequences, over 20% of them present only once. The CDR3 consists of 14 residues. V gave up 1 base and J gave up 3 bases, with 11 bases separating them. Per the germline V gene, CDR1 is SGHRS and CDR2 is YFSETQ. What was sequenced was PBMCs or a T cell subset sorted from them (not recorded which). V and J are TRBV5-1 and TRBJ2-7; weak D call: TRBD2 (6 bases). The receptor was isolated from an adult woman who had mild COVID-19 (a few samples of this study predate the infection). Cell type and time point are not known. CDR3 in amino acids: CASSLYGSGYEQYF. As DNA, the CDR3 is TGCGCCAGCAGCTTGTACGGGAGCGGCTACGAGCAGTACTTC.